Below, 22 T cell receptor beta chains from the same sample are listed, as sequenced in a study of blood T cell repertoires in COVID-19. The assay was immunoSEQ multiplex PCR, and TCRdb's table has in-frame clones only and misses some. The repertoire has 95,000 to 130,000 clones, roughly 80% of them found once; the top ten carry 2% to 2.5%. Sequencing was performed on peripheral blood. These receptors all come from a man aged 30 to 45 with acute or convalescent COVID-19.

J is TRBJ2-5 and V is TRBV10-2, with D uncertain. Germline CDR1 WSHSY, CDR2 SAAADI. Between the trimmed V and J ends, which lost 10 bases and 0 bases, there was a span of 12 bases. This CDR3 comprises 13 residues. In nucleotides, the CDR3 is TGCGCCACTAGACCAGTGTACCAAGAGACCCAGTACTTC. Its translation is CATRPVYQETQYF.

The rearrangement uses TRBV5-1 and TRBJ1-2; D may be TRBD1 (5 bases). CDR1 SGHRS and CDR2 YFSETQ come from the germline V gene. Trimming cost V 0 bases and J 5 bases, with 11 bases left between them. The CDR3 spans 14 residues. The CDR3 DNA sequence: TGCGCCAGCAGCTTGGGTTCAGGGTCTTATGGCTACACCTTC. This gives the protein CASSLGSGSYGYTF.

The V gene is TRBV9, the J gene TRBJ2-3; TRBD2 agrees at 11 bases. V was clipped by 4 bases and J by 3 bases; unmatched bases: 16. Germline V gene sequence: CDR1 SGDLS, CDR2 YYNGEE. This CDR3 is built from 19 residues. Written as DNA, the CDR3 is TGTGCCAGCAGCTCCAGGGGGAGTAGGGCTAGCGGGAGGACAGATACGCAGTATTTT. Amino acids: CASSSRGSRASGRTDTQYF.

The V gene is TRBV12-5, the J gene TRBJ2-2; tentative D call: TRBD1 (6 bases). Looked up from germline, CDR1 is LGHNT and CDR2 is FRNRAP. V lost 1 base, J lost 6 bases, and 9 bases lay in between. CDR3 length: 14 residues. For the CDR3, the DNA is TGTGCTAGTGGTTTGGCAGGGGTCCCCGGGGAGCTGTTTTTT. This codes for CASGLAGVPGELFF.

The J gene is TRBJ2-2, the V gene TRBV7-6; weak D call: TRBD1 (6 bases). CDR1 and CDR2 (germline): SGHVS, FNYEAQ. This CDR3 has 15 amino acids. Trimming left V 4 bases short and J 3 bases short, with 12 bases between. The CDR3 region is CASSSGGSDTGELFF. CDR3 in DNA: TGTGCCAGCAGCTCTGGGGGCTCGGACACCGGGGAGCTGTTTTTT.

The chain recombines TRBV7-2 with TRBJ1-6, with 10 nucleotides matching TRBD1. Germline V gives CDR1 SGHTA, CDR2 FQGNSA. Germline trimming cut 7 bases from V and 1 base from J; bases unmatched to any gene: 10. The CDR3 is 18 residues long. CDR3 region: CASTRNPGQGSYNSPLHF. CDR3 sequence (DNA): TGTGCCAGCACCCGAAATCCGGGACAGGGGTCCTATAATTCACCCCTCCACTTT.

This clone was detected only once. This chain links TRBV7-9 with TRBJ2-2, with D uncertain. Germline-derived CDR1 and CDR2 are SEHNR and FQNEAQ (reference sequence). This CDR3 spans 11 amino acids. Trimming cost V 6 bases and J 5 bases, with 4 bases left between them. CDR3 sequence (DNA): TGTGCCAGCAGGGAGACCGGGGAGCTGTTTTTT. Protein product: CASRETGELFF.

The CDR3 DNA reads TGCGCCAGCAGTCATACAGGGGGCACTGAAGCTTTCTTT. It is translated as CASSHTGGTEAFF. The J gene is TRBJ1-1, the V gene TRBV10-1; 8 nucleotides align to TRBD1. Trimming cost V 5 bases and J 4 bases; bases outside gene matches: 3. The length of the CDR3 is 13 residues. Germline CDR1 WNHNN, CDR2 SYGVQD (reference sequence).

This clone was picked up one time. The chain has TRBV29-1 and TRBJ1-3; D call uncertain. Looked up from germline, CDR1 is SQVTM and CDR2 is ANQGSEA. Trimming left V 8 bases short and J 0 bases short, with 23 bases between. The CDR3 runs 17 residues. This CDR3 reads CSIVPLMPRISGNTIYF. The DNA for the CDR3 is TGCAGCATCGTCCCCTTAATGCCGCGTATCTCTGGAAACACCATATATTTT.

With regard to this clone: The sample carries other DNA sequences with the same CDR3. This sequence joins TRBV5-4 and TRBJ2-1; tentative D call: TRBD1 (6 bases). Trimming stripped 1 base from V and 6 bases from J, with 11 bases between. This CDR3 is 14 amino acids long. Germline loops: CDR1 SGHNT, CDR2 YYREEE (reference sequence). CDR3 loop: CASSLRGSGNEQFF. The CDR3 bases are TGTGCCAGCAGCTTGAGGGGGTCTGGCAATGAGCAGTTCTTC.

This clone has just one count. The rearrangement links TRBV4-1 to TRBJ1-2; tentatively, D is TRBD1 (5 bases). The CDR3 is 15 amino acids. Germline V gene sequence: CDR1 MGHRA, CDR2 YSYEKL. Between the trimmed V and J ends, which lost 0 bases and 4 bases, there was a span of 12 bases. The CDR3 nucleotides are TGCGCCAGCAGCCAAGACTGGCAGGGCGGCTATGGCTACACCTTC. Translation gives CASSQDWQGGYGYTF.

This chain connects TRBV29-1 to TRBJ2-7; TRBD1 agrees at 9 bases. The CDR3 is 13 residues long. From germline, CDR1 is SQVTM and CDR2 ANQGSEA. V lost 6 bases to trimming and J lost 5 bases; unmatched junction nucleotides: 8. The CDR3 is CSVSGTGTNEQYF. The CDR3 DNA sequence: TGCAGCGTCTCCGGGACAGGGACCAACGAGCAGTACTTC.

This clone appeared a single time. Other DNA sequences from this sample encode an identical CDR3 as well. The chain has TRBV5-4 and TRBJ1-1; D might be TRBD1 (5 bases). The CDR3 has 14 amino acids. CDR1 and CDR2 (germline): SGHNT, YYREEE (reference sequence). With 4 bases removed from V and 0 bases from J, the gap between germline ends came to 10 bases. The CDR3 loop reads CASSGGGMNTEAFF. The CDR3 coding sequence is TGTGCCAGCAGCGGGGGGGGGATGAACACTGAAGCTTTCTTT. Based on the CDR3 plus reference TRBV5-4 and TRBJ1-1, the full variable domain is ETGVTQSPTHLIKTRGQQVTLRCSSQSGHNTVSWYQQALGQGPQFIFQYYREEENGRGNFPPRFSGLQFPNYSSELNVNALELDDSALYLCASSGGGMNTEAFFGQGTRLTVV.

This clone was seen a few times. CDR3 in amino acids: CASSYPGTSGSDTQYF. The CDR3 DNA reads as TGTGCCAGCAGTTACCCGGGGACTAGCGGGTCAGATACGCAGTATTTT. The chain is built from TRBV6-2 or TRBV6-3 and TRBJ2-3; 12 bases align to TRBD2. Germline CDR1 is MNHEY and CDR2 is SVGEGT. The CDR3 spans 16 residues. Germline trimming cut 2 bases from V and 4 bases from J; bases unmatched to any gene: 4.

The rearrangement links TRBV7-2 to TRBJ1-2; possible D gene TRBD1, 5 bases. The CDR3 consists of 14 residues. The ends were cut back, 5 bases at V and 2 bases at J, with 12 bases in the middle. CDR1 SGHTA and CDR2 FQGNSA come from the germline V gene. CDR3 DNA: TGTGCCAGCAGCATCAAGACAGAAAACTATGGCTACACCTTC. The encoded protein is CASSIKTENYGYTF.

The rearrangement joins TRBV6-1 to TRBJ2-5; the match to TRBD1 covers 8 bases. CDR3 size: 15 residues. The junction had 6 bases not matched to a gene; V was cut back by 1 base and J by 5 bases. Germline V gene sequence: CDR1 MNHNS, CDR2 SASEGT. The CDR3, as DNA: TGTGCCAGCAGTGAAGGGACAGGGTTAGGGGAGACCCAGTACTTC. It codes for CASSEGTGLGETQYF.

The V gene is TRBV5-5, the J gene TRBJ1-1, with TRBD1 identical over 10 bases. J lost 10 bases, V lost 4 bases, and 19 bases had no gene match. Germline V gene lookup returns CDR1 SGHKS and CDR2 YYEKEE (reference sequence). The CDR3 runs 17 residues. The CDR3 DNA reads TGTGCCAGCAGCCTCCTCCTGGGGGGACAGGGGATTACAGGAGCTTTCTTT. The encoded protein is CASSLLLGGQGITGAFF.

The chain couples TRBV6-6 to TRBJ1-5; 9 bases line up with TRBD1. Per germline, CDR1 MNHNY and CDR2 SVGAGI (reference sequence). The CDR3 has 14 amino acids. The V segment lost 6 bases and the J segment 4 bases; nucleotides outside the gene matches: 4. The CDR3 DNA reads TGTGCCAGCAGCTCGGGACAGGGTAATCAGCCCCAGCATTTT. Translated: CASSSGQGNQPQHF.

The chain has TRBV11-2 and TRBJ1-3; 7 nucleotides align to TRBD1. The germline V gene encodes CDR1 SGHAT and CDR2 FQNNGV. The CDR3 consists of 18 residues. The V segment lost 2 bases and the J segment 2 bases; nucleotides outside the gene matches: 12. Here the CDR3 DNA reads TGTGCCAGCAGCTTACGGGGGAGACAGGGTGGAGCTGGAAACACCATATATTTT. It yields the protein CASSLRGRQGGAGNTIYF. The variable domain in full, completed from reference TRBV11-2 and TRBJ1-3, reads EAGVAQSPRYKIIEKRQSVAFWCNPISGHATLYWYQQILGQGPKLLIQFQNNGVVDDSQLPKDRFSAERLKGVDSTLKIQPAKLEDSAVYLCASSLRGRQGGAGNTIYFGEGSWLTVV.

The chain joins TRBV5-1 to TRBJ2-3, with D possibly matching TRBD2 (5 bases). Germline CDR1 reads SGHRS; CDR2 reads YFSETQ. V was cut by 4 bases and J by 2 bases, with 11 bases left in between. The CDR3 sequence is 14 residues long. This CDR3 reads CASSQDSATDTQYF. As DNA, the CDR3 is TGCGCCAGCAGCCAGGACTCCGCCACAGATACGCAGTATTTT.

The rearrangement uses TRBV5-6 and TRBJ2-7; TRBD1 matches at 7 bases. After removal of 3 bases from V and 1 base from J, the junction contained 4 bases not matched to a gene. CDR3 length equals 14 residues. The germline V gene encodes CDR1 SGHDT and CDR2 YYEEEE. The CDR3 DNA reads as TGTGCCAGCAGCTGGGGACAGTCTTCCTACGAGCAGTACGTC. It encodes CASSWGQSSYEQYV.

The rearrangement links TRBV3-1 (or the pseudogene TRBV3-2) to TRBJ2-1; TRBD2 matches at 7 bases. Looked up from germline, CDR1 is LGHDT and CDR2 is YNNKEL (reference sequence). V gave up 1 base and J gave up 0 bases; unmatched junction bases: 3. The CDR3 sequence is 16 residues long. The CDR3 DNA reads as TGTGCCAGCAGCCAAGGGGGGGGAGTCTCCTACAATGAGCAGTTCTTC. Translated: CASSQGGGVSYNEQFF.